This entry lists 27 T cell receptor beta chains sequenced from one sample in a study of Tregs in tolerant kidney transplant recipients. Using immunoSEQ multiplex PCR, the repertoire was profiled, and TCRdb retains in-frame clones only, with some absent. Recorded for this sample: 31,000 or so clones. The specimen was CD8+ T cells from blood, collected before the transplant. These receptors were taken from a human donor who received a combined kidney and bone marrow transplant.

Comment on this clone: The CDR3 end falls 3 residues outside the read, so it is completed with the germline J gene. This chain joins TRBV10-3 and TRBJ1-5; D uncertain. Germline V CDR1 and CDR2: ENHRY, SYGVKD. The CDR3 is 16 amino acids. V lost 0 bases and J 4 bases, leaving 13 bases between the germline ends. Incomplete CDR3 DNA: TGTGCCATCAGTGAGTCGATTGCGAATCCTAATCAGCCC. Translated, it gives CAISESIANPNQP. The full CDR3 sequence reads CAISESIANPNQPQHF.

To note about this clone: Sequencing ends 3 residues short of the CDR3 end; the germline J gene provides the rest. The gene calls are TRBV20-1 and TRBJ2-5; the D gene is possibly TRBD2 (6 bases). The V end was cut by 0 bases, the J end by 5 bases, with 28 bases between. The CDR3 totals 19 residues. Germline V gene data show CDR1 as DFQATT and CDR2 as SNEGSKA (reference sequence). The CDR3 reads CSARDRAGDSLLPGETQYF. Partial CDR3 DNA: TGCAGTGCTAGAGATCGGGCCGGGGACTCCCTCCTACCCGGGGAGACC.

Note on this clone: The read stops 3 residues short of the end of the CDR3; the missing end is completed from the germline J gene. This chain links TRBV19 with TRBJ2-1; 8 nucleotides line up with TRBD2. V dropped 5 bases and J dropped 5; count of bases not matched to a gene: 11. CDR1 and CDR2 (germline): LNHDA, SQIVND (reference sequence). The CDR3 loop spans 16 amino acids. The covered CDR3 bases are TGTGCCAGTAGTCCCTCCCCCGGGGGGGGAAACAATGAG. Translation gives CASSPSPGGGNNE. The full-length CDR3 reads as CASSPSPGGGNNEQFF.

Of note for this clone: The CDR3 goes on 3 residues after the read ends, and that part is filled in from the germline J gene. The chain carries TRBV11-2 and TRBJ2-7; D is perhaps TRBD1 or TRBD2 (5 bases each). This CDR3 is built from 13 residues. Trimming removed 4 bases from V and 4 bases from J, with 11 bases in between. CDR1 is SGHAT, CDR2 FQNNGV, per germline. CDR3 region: CASSSEGRYEQYF. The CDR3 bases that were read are TGTGCCAGCAGCTCCGAGGGGAGATACGAG.

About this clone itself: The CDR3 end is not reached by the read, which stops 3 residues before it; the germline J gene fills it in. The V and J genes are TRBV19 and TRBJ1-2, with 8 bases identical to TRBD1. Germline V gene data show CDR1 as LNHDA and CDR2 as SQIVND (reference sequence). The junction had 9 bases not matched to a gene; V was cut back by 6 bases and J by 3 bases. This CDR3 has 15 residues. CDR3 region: CASRSLPGGDYGYTF. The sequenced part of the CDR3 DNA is TGTGCCAGTAGGTCCCTACCAGGGGGCGACTATGGC. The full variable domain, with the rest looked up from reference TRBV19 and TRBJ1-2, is DGGITQSPKYLFRKEGQNVTLSCEQNLNHDAMYWYRQDPGQGLRLIYYSQIVNDFQKGDIAEGYSVSREKKESFPLTVTSAQKNPTAFYLCASRSLPGGDYGYTFGSGTRLTVV.

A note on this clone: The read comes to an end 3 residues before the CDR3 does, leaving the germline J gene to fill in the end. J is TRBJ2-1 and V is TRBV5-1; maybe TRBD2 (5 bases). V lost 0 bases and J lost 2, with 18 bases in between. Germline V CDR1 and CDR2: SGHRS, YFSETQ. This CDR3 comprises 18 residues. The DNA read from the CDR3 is TGCGCCAGCAGCTTGGCCGAGGGCGGGCCCAAAACCTACAATGAG. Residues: CASSLAEGGPKTYNE. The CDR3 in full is CASSLAEGGPKTYNEQFF. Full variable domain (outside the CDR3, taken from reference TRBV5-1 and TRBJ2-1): KAGVTQTPRYLIKTRGQQVTLSCSPISGHRSVSWYQQTPGQGLQFLFEYFSETQRNKGNFPGRFSGRQFSNSRSEMNVSTLELGDSALYLCASSLAEGGPKTYNEQFFGPGTRLTVL.

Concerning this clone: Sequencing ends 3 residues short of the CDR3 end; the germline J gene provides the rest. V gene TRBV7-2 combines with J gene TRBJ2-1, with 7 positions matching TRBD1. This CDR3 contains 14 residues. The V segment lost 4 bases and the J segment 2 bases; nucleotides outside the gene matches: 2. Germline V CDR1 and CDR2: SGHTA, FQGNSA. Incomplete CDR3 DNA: TGTGCCAGCAGCTCGACAGGGACCTACAATGAG. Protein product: CASSSTGTYNE. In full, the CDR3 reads CASSSTGTYNEQFF.

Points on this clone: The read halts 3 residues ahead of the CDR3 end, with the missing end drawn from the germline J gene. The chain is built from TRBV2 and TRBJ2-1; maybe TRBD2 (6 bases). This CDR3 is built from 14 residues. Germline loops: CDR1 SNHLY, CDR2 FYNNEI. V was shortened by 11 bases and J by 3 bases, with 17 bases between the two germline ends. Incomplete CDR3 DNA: TGTGCCGCCAGGCTAGCTAGCGTCTACAATGAG. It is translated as CAARLASVYNE. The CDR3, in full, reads CAARLASVYNEQFF.

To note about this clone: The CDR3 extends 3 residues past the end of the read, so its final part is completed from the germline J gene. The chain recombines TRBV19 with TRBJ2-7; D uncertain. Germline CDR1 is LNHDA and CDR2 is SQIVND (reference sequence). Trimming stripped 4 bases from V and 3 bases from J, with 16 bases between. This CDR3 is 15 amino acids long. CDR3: CASSTLEGFGYEQYF. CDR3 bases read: TGTGCCAGTAGTACCCTGGAAGGGTTCGGCTACGAG.

Partial CDR3 DNA: TGCGCCAGCAGCTCGGATACAGGGGATACG. Encoded protein: CASSSDTGDT. The full CDR3 sequence reads CASSSDTGDTQYF. This chain joins TRBV5-1 and TRBJ2-3; tentatively, D is TRBD1 (6 bases). The read ends 3 residues shy of where the CDR3 ends; the end is completed using the germline J gene. The V end lost 3 bases, the J end lost 6 bases, and 11 bases lay between the germline ends. CDR3 size: 13 residues. Germline-derived CDR1 and CDR2 are SGHRS and YFSETQ.

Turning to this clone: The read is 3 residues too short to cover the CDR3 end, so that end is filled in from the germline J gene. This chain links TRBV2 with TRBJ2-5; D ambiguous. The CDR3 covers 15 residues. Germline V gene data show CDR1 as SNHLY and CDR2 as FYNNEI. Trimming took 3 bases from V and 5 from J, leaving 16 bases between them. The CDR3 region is CASSDVLESRETQYF. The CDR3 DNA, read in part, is TGTGCCAGCAGTGATGTATTAGAAAGTCGGGAGACC.

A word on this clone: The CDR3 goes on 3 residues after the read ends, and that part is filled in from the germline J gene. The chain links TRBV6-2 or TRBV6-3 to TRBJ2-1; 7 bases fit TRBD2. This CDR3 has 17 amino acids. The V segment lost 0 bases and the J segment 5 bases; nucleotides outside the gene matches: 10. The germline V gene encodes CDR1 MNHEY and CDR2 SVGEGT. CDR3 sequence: CASSYSLGGSWDNEQFF. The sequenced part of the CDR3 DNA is TGTGCCAGCAGTTACTCGTTGGGCGGGAGTTGGGACAATGAG.

The covered CDR3 bases are TGTGCCAGTAGTTCACACAAGACAGGACAAAACATT. It yields the protein CASSSHKTGQNI. The full CDR3 protein is CASSSHKTGQNIQYF. This chain links TRBV19 with TRBJ2-4; weak D call: TRBD1 (6 bases). The read comes to an end 3 residues before the CDR3 does, leaving the germline J gene to fill in the end. V shed 5 bases and J shed 5 bases, with 16 bases lying between them. The CDR3 has 15 amino acids. Germline V gives CDR1 LNHDA, CDR2 SQIVND (reference sequence).

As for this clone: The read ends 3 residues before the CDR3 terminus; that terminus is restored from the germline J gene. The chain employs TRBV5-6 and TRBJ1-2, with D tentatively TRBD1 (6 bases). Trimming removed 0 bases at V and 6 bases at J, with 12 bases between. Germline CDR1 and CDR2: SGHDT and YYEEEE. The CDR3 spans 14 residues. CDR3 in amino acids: CASSLGTAINGYTF. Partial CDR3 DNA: TGTGCCAGCAGCTTGGGGACAGCTATTAATGGC.

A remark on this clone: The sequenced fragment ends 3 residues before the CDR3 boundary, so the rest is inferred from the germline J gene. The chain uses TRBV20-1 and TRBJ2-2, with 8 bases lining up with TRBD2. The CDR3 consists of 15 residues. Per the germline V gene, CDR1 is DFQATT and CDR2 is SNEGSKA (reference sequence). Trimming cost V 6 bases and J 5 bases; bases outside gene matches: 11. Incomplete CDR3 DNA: TGCAGTGCCCACAAGCGGGAGAGGGTGACCGGGGAG. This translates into CSAHKRERVTGE. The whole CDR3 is CSAHKRERVTGELFF.

CDR3 amino acids: CASSLGMAEQFF. The CDR3 bases that were read are TGTGCCAGCAGCTTAGGAATGGCTGAG. The chain has TRBV7-9 and TRBJ2-1; D gene ambiguous. The CDR3 end is not reached by the read, which stops 3 residues before it; the germline J gene fills it in. This CDR3 contains 12 residues. V was shortened by 1 base and J by 9 bases, with 7 bases between the two germline ends. The germline V gene encodes CDR1 SEHNR and CDR2 FQNEAQ (reference sequence).

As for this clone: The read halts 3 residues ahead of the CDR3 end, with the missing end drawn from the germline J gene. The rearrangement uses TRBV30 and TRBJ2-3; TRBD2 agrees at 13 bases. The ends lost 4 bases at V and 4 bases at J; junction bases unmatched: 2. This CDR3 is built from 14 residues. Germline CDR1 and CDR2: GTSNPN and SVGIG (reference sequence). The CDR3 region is CAWTLAGGADTQYF. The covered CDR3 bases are TGTGCCTGGACACTAGCGGGAGGGGCAGATACG. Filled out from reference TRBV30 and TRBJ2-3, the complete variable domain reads SQTIHQWPATLVQPVGSPLSLECTVEGTSNPNLYWYRQAAGRGLQLLFYSVGIGQISSEVPQNLSASRPQDRQFILSSKKLLLSDSGFYLCAWTLAGGADTQYFGPGTRLTVL.

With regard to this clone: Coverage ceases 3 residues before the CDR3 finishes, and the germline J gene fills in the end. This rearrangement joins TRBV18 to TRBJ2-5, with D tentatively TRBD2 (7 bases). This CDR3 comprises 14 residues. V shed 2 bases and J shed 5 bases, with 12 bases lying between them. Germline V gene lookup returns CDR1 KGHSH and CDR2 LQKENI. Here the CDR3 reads CASSPGGGRETQYF. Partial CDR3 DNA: TGTGCCAGCTCACCAGGGGGGGGGCGGGAGACC.

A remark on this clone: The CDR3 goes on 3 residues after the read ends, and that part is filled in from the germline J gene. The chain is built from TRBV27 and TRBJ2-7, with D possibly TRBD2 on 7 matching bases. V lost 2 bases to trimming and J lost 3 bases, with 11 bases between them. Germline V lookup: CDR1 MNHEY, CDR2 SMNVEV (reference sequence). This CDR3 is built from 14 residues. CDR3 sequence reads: CASSLRGAVYEQYF. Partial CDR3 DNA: TGTGCCAGCAGTTTACGGGGGGCAGTCTACGAG.

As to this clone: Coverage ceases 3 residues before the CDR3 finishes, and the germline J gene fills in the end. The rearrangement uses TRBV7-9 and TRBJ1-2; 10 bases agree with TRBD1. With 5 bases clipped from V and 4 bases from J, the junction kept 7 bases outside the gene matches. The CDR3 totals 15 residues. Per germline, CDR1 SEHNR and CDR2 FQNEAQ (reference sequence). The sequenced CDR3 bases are TGTGCCAGCAGCAATCCGGGACAGGGGTTCTATGGC. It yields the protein CASSNPGQGFYG. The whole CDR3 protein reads CASSNPGQGFYGYTF.

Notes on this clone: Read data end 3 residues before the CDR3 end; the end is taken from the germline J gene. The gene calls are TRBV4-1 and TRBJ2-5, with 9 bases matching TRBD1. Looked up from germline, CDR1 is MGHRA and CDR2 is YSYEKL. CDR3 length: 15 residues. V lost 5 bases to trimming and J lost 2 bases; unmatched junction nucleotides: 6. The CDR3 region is CASSNRDRVQETQYF. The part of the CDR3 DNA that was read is TGCGCCAGCAGCAACCGGGACAGGGTTCAAGAGACC.

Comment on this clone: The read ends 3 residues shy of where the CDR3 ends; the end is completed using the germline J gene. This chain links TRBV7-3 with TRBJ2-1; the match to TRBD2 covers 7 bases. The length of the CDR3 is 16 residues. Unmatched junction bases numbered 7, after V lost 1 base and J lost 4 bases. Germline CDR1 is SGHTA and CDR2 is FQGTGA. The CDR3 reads CASSLIATSRYNEQFF. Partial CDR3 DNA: TGTGCCAGCAGCTTAATAGCGACTAGCCGATACAATGAG.

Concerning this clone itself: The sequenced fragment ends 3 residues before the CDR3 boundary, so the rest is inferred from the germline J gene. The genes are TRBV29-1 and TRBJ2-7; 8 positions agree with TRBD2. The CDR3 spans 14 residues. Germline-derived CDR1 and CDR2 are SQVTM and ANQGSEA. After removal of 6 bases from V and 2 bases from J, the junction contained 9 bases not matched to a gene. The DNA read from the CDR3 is TGCAGCGTGACAGCGGGACTAGTTACCTACGAG. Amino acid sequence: CSVTAGLVTYE. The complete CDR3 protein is CSVTAGLVTYEQYF.

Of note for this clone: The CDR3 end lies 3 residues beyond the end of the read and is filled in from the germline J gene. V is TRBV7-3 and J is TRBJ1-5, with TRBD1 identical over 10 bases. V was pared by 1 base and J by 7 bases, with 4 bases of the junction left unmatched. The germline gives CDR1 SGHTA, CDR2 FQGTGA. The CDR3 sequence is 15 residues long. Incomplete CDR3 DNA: TGTGCCAGCAGCTTAAGGGGACAGGGGAAGCAGCCC. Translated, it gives CASSLRGQGKQP. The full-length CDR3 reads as CASSLRGQGKQPQHF.

The sequenced part of the CDR3 DNA is TGTGCCAGCTCTCTTACAGCTGCTTACGAG. This encodes CASSLTAAYE. The CDR3 as a whole reads CASSLTAAYEQYF. The rearrangement links TRBV27 to TRBJ2-7, with D unclear. Coverage ceases 3 residues before the CDR3 finishes, and the germline J gene fills in the end. The CDR3 consists of 13 residues. Germline V gene sequence: CDR1 MNHEY, CDR2 SMNVEV (reference sequence). Deletions cut 8 bases from V and 4 bases from J, with 15 bases between.

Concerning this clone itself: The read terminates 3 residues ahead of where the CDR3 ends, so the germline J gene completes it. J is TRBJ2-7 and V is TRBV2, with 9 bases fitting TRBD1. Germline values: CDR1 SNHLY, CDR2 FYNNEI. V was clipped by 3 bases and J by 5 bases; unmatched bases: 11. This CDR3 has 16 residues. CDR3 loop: CASSEFWGQGGHEQYF. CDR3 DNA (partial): TGTGCCAGCAGTGAGTTTTGGGGACAGGGTGGTCACGAG.

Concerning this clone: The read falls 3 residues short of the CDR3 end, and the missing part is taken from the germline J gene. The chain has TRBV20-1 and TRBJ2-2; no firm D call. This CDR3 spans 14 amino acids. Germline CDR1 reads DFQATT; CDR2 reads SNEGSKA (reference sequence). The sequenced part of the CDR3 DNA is TGCAGCGGCCGTCCGGGTCCTTACACCGGGGAG. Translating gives CSGRPGPYTGE. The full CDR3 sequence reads CSGRPGPYTGELFF.